The clone carrying this TCR beta chain was seen only a few times. Its cognate antigen is unknown. This entry is derived from a study of T cells in Graves' hyperthyroidism and ophthalmopathy. Study-level results: Blood also contained most expanded thyroid clonotypes above 0.001.

V lost 3 bases to trimming and J lost 1 base, with 13 bases between them. The CDR3 has 15 amino acids. Germline CDR1 SEHNR, CDR2 FQNEAQ (reference sequence). An absence of ophthalmopathy progression within 18 months meant stable Graves' hyperthyroidism. RNA transcripts yielded amplified TCR beta CDR3 regions. First-round RT-PCR of the TCR CDR3 relied on the HTBI primer set. TCRdb reanalysed the multiplex PCR reads using MiXCR and keeps one entry per CDR3 protein. The sample contains approximately 640,000 distinct CDR3 sequences, about 16% of which appear only once. Sequencing input: blood. The TCR originated in a woman under 40 with Graves' hyperthyroidism. This chain joins TRBV7-9 and TRBJ2-7; possibly TRBD1 for D (5 bases). The CDR3 spells CASSFPQGRSYEQYF. DNA for the CDR3: TGTGCCAGCAGCTTTCCCCAGGGCCGTTCCTACGAGCAGTACTTC.